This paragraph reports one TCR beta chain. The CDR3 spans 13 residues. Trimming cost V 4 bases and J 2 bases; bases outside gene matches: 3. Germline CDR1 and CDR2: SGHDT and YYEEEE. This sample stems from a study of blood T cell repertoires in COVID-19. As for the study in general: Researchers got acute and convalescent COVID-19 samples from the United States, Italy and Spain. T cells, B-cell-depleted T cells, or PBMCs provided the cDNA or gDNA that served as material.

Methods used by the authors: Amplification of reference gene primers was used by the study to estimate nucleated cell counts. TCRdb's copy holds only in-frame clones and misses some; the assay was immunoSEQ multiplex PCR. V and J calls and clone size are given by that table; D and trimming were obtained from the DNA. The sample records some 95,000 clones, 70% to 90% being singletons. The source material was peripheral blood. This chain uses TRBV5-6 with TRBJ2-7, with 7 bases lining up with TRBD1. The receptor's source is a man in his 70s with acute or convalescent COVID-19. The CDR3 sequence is CASSVGTAYEQYF. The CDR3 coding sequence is TGTGCCAGCAGCGTCGGGACAGCCTACGAGCAGTACTTC.